A single sample gave rise to the 21 T cell receptor beta chains below, sequenced in a study of T cells in tumors after PD-1 blockade. The assay was immunoSEQ multiplex PCR, and TCRdb's table has in-frame clones only and misses some. Altogether 30,000 to 40,000 clones are present, over 75% being singletons, with the ten largest covering under 50%. The material sequenced was PBMCs, taken before anti-PD-1 treatment. The receptors derive from a human donor with basal cell carcinoma.

The chain couples TRBV19 to TRBJ1-3; D is uncertain. The CDR3 covers 17 residues. Germline CDR1 LNHDA, CDR2 SQIVND (reference sequence). The ends were cut back, 6 bases at V and 0 bases at J, with 18 bases in the middle. The CDR3, as DNA: TGTGCCAGTAGCCACCCGGGAGGGCCCGACTCTGGAAACACCATATATTTT. This codes for CASSHPGGPDSGNTIYF.

The chain has TRBV30 and TRBJ2-6; 7 nucleotides align to TRBD1. The ends lost 1 base at V and 0 bases at J; junction bases unmatched: 6. Germline CDR1 reads GTSNPN; CDR2 reads SVGIG (reference sequence). This CDR3 has 17 amino acids. Here the CDR3 DNA reads TGTGCCTGGAGTGGCTGGACAGGATTCTCTGGGGCCAACGTCCTGACTTTC. Translating gives CAWSGWTGFSGANVLTF.

The chain combines TRBV30 with TRBJ2-3; 13 positions match TRBD2. The CDR3 runs 15 residues. The V gene's germline CDR1 is GTSNPN and CDR2 SVGIG (reference sequence). Unmatched junction bases numbered 6, after V lost 6 bases and J lost 3 bases. CDR3 bases: TGTGCCTGCGCACTAGCGGGGGGGTTTACAGATACGCAGTATTTT. This translates into CACALAGGFTDTQYF.

V usage is TRBV7-9 and J usage is TRBJ2-6; weak D call: TRBD1 (5 bases). V shed 7 bases and J shed 0 bases, with 13 bases lying between them. The CDR3 runs 16 residues. Germline V gene sequence: CDR1 SEHNR, CDR2 FQNEAQ (reference sequence). CDR3 nucleotide sequence: TGTGCCAGCATCGACCTGGGGCGCTCTGGGGCCAACGTCCTGACTTTC. It is translated as CASIDLGRSGANVLTF.

In DNA, the CDR3 is TGTGCCAGCAGCGCGGACAGACTCCCGGGGGGTGGCTACACCTTC. This translates into CASSADRLPGGGYTF. V usage is TRBV5-4 and J usage is TRBJ1-2, with a possible D match to TRBD1 (6 bases). CDR1 SGHNT and CDR2 YYREEE come from the germline V gene (reference sequence). The germline V and J ends were trimmed by 4 bases and 7 bases, with 20 bases remaining between them. The CDR3 runs to 15 residues.

The rearrangement links TRBV18 to TRBJ1-1, with a weak D call TRBD1 (5 bases). V was pared by 4 bases and J by 7 bases, with 10 bases between. Germline CDR1 reads KGHSH; CDR2 reads LQKENI. CDR3 length: 12 amino acids. The CDR3 DNA sequence: TGTGCCAGCTCACAGACAGCCGATGAAGCTTTCTTT. Its protein product is CASSQTADEAFF. Together with reference TRBV18 and TRBJ1-1, the CDR3 gives the full variable domain: NAGVMQNPRHLVRRRGQEARLRCSPMKGHSHVYWYRQLPEEGLKFMVYLQKENIIDESGMPKERFSAEFPKEGPSILRIQQVVRGDSAAYFCASSQTADEAFFGQGTRLTVV.

This chain uses TRBV7-3 with TRBJ2-3; D is possibly TRBD1 or TRBD2 (5 bases each). The CDR3 has 15 amino acids. The ends were cut back, 5 bases at V and 2 bases at J, with 14 bases in the middle. Per the germline V gene, CDR1 is SGHTA and CDR2 is FQGTGA. In nucleotides, the CDR3 is TGTGCCAGCAGCGCCGCCGGGGCCTACACAGATACGCAGTATTTT. Translating it yields CASSAAGAYTDTQYF.

This clone appeared a single time. The chain uses TRBV30 and TRBJ1-5; tentative D call: TRBD1 (6 bases). CDR3 length equals 13 residues. Trimming stripped 0 bases from V and 7 bases from J, with 10 bases between. Germline-derived CDR1 and CDR2 are GTSNPN and SVGIG (reference sequence). The CDR3 bases are TGTGCCTGGAGTGTACAGGGCGGGCAGCCCCAGCATTTT. As protein: CAWSVQGGQPQHF.

CDR3: CASSYTRGNYGYTF. DNA of the CDR3: TGTGCCAGCAGTTACACACGGGGTAACTATGGCTACACCTTC. V usage is TRBV6-2 or TRBV6-3 and J usage is TRBJ1-2; no firm D call. Trimming removed 2 bases from V and 1 base from J, with 8 bases in between. Germline V CDR1 and CDR2: MNHEY, SVGEGT. The CDR3 is made up of 14 amino acids.

J is TRBJ2-7 and V is TRBV6-5; D is undetermined. The V gene's germline CDR1 is MNHEY and CDR2 SVGAGI. The CDR3 runs 12 residues. V lost 5 bases and J 5 bases, leaving 10 bases between the germline ends. CDR3 nucleotide sequence: TGTGCCAGCAGTCAATCGGGCCACGAGCAGTACTTC. As protein: CASSQSGHEQYF.

Notes on this clone: The sample carries other DNA sequences with the same CDR3. The chain recombines TRBV7-8 with TRBJ2-7, with 7 bases fitting TRBD2. CDR1 is SGHVS and CDR2 is FQNEAQ in the germline V gene. Losses at the gene ends were 3 bases for V and 3 bases for J; bases not matched to a gene: 2. This CDR3 contains 13 residues. The CDR3 coding sequence is TGTGCCAGCAGCTTGTCGGGAGGCTACGAGCAGTACTTC. Translated, it gives CASSLSGGYEQYF.

CDR3 amino acids: CASSFSSAPSHNEQFF. In DNA form, the CDR3 reads TGTGCCAGCAGCTTCTCGTCTGCACCGTCCCACAATGAGCAGTTCTTC. The V gene is TRBV7-9, the J gene TRBJ2-1, with D unclear. V shed 3 bases and J shed 5 bases, with 17 bases lying between them. CDR3 length: 16 amino acids. Germline CDR1 and CDR2: SEHNR and FQNEAQ (reference sequence). Together with reference TRBV7-9 and TRBJ2-1, the CDR3 gives the full variable domain: DTGVSQNPRHKITKRGQNVTFRCDPISEHNRLYWYRQTLGQGPEFLTYFQNEAQLEKSRLLSDRFSAERPKGSFSTLEIQRTEQGDSAMYLCASSFSSAPSHNEQFFGPGTRLTVL.

This chain connects TRBV5-1 to TRBJ1-3, with D unresolved. V gave up 0 bases and J gave up 5 bases, with 6 bases separating them. CDR3 length: 13 amino acids. From germline, CDR1 is SGHRS and CDR2 YFSETQ. CDR3 loop: CASSLESRNTIYF. CDR3 bases: TGCGCCAGCAGCTTGGAGTCTAGAAACACCATATATTTT.

This clone is labeled as medium-sized. The V call is TRBV4-1, the J call TRBJ1-2; 8 bases fit TRBD1. The germline gives CDR1 MGHRA, CDR2 YSYEKL. The V and J ends lost 4 bases and 8 bases, in that order; junction bases with no gene match: 6. The CDR3 spans 13 residues. CDR3 sequence (DNA): TGCGCCAGCAGCCCGCAGGGGGCGCAAGGCTACACCTTC. Its protein product is CASSPQGAQGYTF.

This clone was seen a single time. The rearrangement links TRBV19 to TRBJ2-2; 9 bases agree with TRBD1. This CDR3 is built from 14 residues. Unmatched junction bases numbered 4, after V lost 5 bases and J lost 6 bases. Germline CDR1 is LNHDA and CDR2 is SQIVND (reference sequence). The CDR3 loop is CASSARDRAGELFF. CDR3 sequence (DNA): TGTGCCAGTAGTGCCCGGGACAGGGCCGGGGAGCTGTTTTTT.

The CDR3 loop is CASSPGDSSETQYF. The CDR3 coding sequence is TGTGCCAGTAGTCCGGGAGACAGTTCCGAGACCCAGTACTTC. This chain links TRBV19 with TRBJ2-5; D possibly corresponds to TRBD2 (6 bases). The CDR3 is 14 residues long. Per germline, CDR1 LNHDA and CDR2 SQIVND (reference sequence). Trimming stripped 5 bases from V and 5 bases from J, with 15 bases between. Full variable domain (outside the CDR3, taken from reference TRBV19 and TRBJ2-5): DGGITQSPKYLFRKEGQNVTLSCEQNLNHDAMYWYRQDPGQGLRLIYYSQIVNDFQKGDIAEGYSVSREKKESFPLTVTSAQKNPTAFYLCASSPGDSSETQYFGPGTRLLVL.

This clone has only a few counts. This chain uses TRBV30 with TRBJ2-2; 10 bases map to TRBD2. This CDR3 comprises 16 residues. Germline V gene lookup returns CDR1 GTSNPN and CDR2 SVGIG (reference sequence). Losses at the gene ends were 4 bases for V and 7 bases for J; bases not matched to a gene: 12. CDR3 sequence reads: CAWNPAGGHRVGELFF. The CDR3 nucleotides are TGTGCCTGGAATCCAGCGGGAGGGCATCGGGTCGGGGAGCTGTTTTTT.

The chain joins TRBV19 to TRBJ1-1, with 8 nucleotides matching TRBD1. Germline V CDR1 and CDR2: LNHDA, SQIVND (reference sequence). The CDR3 runs to 12 residues. V was clipped by 9 bases and J by 5 bases; unmatched bases: 5. In DNA, the CDR3 is TGTGCCAGCCGGGACAGGATGACTGAAGCTTTCTTT. Amino acid sequence: CASRDRMTEAFF. Looking up the rest from reference TRBV19 and TRBJ1-1 gives the full variable domain: DGGITQSPKYLFRKEGQNVTLSCEQNLNHDAMYWYRQDPGQGLRLIYYSQIVNDFQKGDIAEGYSVSREKKESFPLTVTSAQKNPTAFYLCASRDRMTEAFFGQGTRLTVV.

This clone was observed a handful of times. V gene TRBV4-3 combines with J gene TRBJ2-6; D remains unclear. Trimming shortened V by 2 bases and J by 0 bases, and 8 bases separated the two germline ends. This CDR3 is 16 amino acids long. Germline V gives CDR1 LGHNA, CDR2 YSLEER. CDR3 coding DNA: TGCGCCAGCAGCCAAAGATCGGGCTCTGGGGCCAACGTCCTGACTTTC. Its protein product is CASSQRSGSGANVLTF.

In this sample, this clone turned up a few times. The chain carries TRBV27 and TRBJ1-2, with 7 bases that match TRBD1. The CDR3 contains 15 residues. Trimming took 6 bases from V and 4 from J; bases not matched to a gene: 11. Looked up from germline, CDR1 is MNHEY and CDR2 is SMNVEV (reference sequence). The CDR3, as DNA: TGTGCCAGCAGCCTGACCCGACAGGGCACCTATGGCTACACCTTC. Its protein product is CASSLTRQGTYGYTF.

The chain carries TRBV28 and TRBJ2-5; weak D call: TRBD1 (7 bases). The length of the CDR3 is 15 residues. V lost 5 bases, J lost 6 bases, and 19 bases lay in between. CDR1 is MDHEN, CDR2 SYDVKM, per germline. CDR3 sequence (DNA): TGTGCCAGCAGTCCCTCGTTGACAGGGAGGAAGACCCAGTACTTC. It translates to CASSPSLTGRKTQYF.